This T cell receptor (beta chain) was profiled in a study of cytomegalovirus exposure and HLA in healthy donors (dated by TCRdb to about 2017). Regarding the complete study: An earlier analysis of about 560 of the donors reported 276 Gb of sequence data and around 100 million unique TCR beta sequences obtained from around 170 million T cells. The genetic ancestry cluster associated with self-reported Caucasian donors included 81% of the roughly 360 genotyped donors. The later analysis used no new phenotypic data to find candidate immune exposures, relying instead on TCR beta sequences and their occurrence across donors. Donor age, sex, ethnicity and CMV serostatus were compiled together with the repertoire data. HLA typing covered class I and class II loci at four-digit resolution. Besides the first cohort of 550 to 750 subjects, a separate validation cohort made up of 120 different subjects was used. An earlier analysis of several hundred of the donors applied high-throughput TCR beta sequencing to assess whether each TCR beta V gene segment acted as functional or pseudogenic. A later genetic analysis used genome-wide SNP genotypes for about three fifths of the roughly 700 donors, treating that subset as a discovery cohort. A later analysis re-examined previously published TCR beta repertoires from more than 650 donors and added high-resolution HLA genotyping to investigate patterns of TCR occurrence. Roughly five DR-DQ haplotypes were treated as single units for association and clustering because of strong linkage in the cohort. Among about 370 genotyped donors of the cohort, an average of around 250,000 unique TCR beta nucleotide sequences was sequenced per donor, of which roughly 17% were non-productive. The aim of the study was to test whether cataloging public T cell receptors could identify signatures of past pathogen exposure. The study combined high-throughput TCR immunosequencing, statistical association of individual TCRs with disease status, and machine learning to predict cytomegalovirus infection status. An early release that covered some 640 HLA-typed donors contained about 290 gigabases of sequencing data and tens of millions of unique TCR sequences. Every repertoire in the discovery cohort had been generated on one and the same sequencing platform. The T cell repertoires of about 700 subjects were profiled by immunosequencing and related to cytomegalovirus serostatus. The number of typed donors differed by locus: roughly 629-640 for A, B, C, DRB1 and DQB1; 522 for DQA1; approximately 600 for DPA1; and some 470 for DPB1. Findings and caveats that apply to the study as a whole: According to the authors, the approach could potentially be generalized to other disease states and immunological phenotypes. A few of the identified cytomegalovirus-associated TCR beta chains were confirmed in vitro to be specific for cytomegalovirus antigens. Roughly uniform sequencing depth across donors was assumed in presence/absence analyses, although this assumption may not hold. A further reported finding was that TCR beta sequences accurately predicted the HLA-A and HLA-B alleles for most subjects in the first cohort. The only immune exposure information available for the cohort was CMV serostatus. Assigning TCR associations to individual alleles was difficult when HLA alleles, especially DR and DQ, strongly co-occurred. Because counts were too low, about 18 rarely observed V segments, including chromosome 9 orphons, were excluded from the earlier analysis of 587 of the donors. Because HLA typing was unavailable for some donors at each locus, only the typed subset was used in association tests. In a later analysis, HLA-associated TCR beta chains showed more clonal expansion and lower generation probabilities than non-associated chains that were equally common. According to a later analysis, parvovirus B19, influenza, CMV and Epstein-Barr virus appeared linked to several top co-occurrence clusters. Broadly in line with IMGT annotations, most TCR beta V segments showed up in productive rearrangements about 90% or about 30% of the time in an earlier analysis of several hundred of the donors. The study gave a list of roughly 150 TCR beta chains associated with cytomegalovirus. A later genetic analysis associated a missense DCLRE1C variant with V-gene and J-gene trimming of TCR beta chains, and an independent cohort replicated the association. A later genetic analysis reported fewer N-insertions in productive TCRs among donors in an Asian-associated ancestry cluster than the approximately 670-donor mean. Most CMV-associated TCR beta chains appeared to be HLA-restricted in a later analysis, and the HLA associations seemed to be driven largely by CMV exposure. According to a later analysis, TCR association rates differed among HLA loci, with DRB1 alleles showing the most associated TCRs and HLA-C alleles showing the fewest. Only TCR beta chains were sequenced in this cohort, and the absence of alpha or paired-chain data limited detectable features. Linkage disequilibrium might explain the correlated functional status among segregating V segments, but an unknown experimental factor could not be ruled out. The sequencing pipeline was judged likely to have produced a cluster of highly shared sequence variants as a technical artifact. The classifier was reported to diagnose cytomegalovirus status with high specificity and sensitivity in both the original and validation cohorts. Specific HLA alleles were associated with 15,000 to 20,000 TCR beta sequences at a false discovery rate of 0.05 in a later analysis. The 87-base-pair reads could not distinguish some IMGT-functional V segments, including TRBV6-2 and TRBV6-3, so those segments were excluded. Most TCR sequences were observed very rarely across donors, whereas some public TCRs were present in many individuals.

In total, just over 650 healthy bone marrow donors made up the cohort. All cohort members were sampled while nominally healthy, although unrecorded immune exposures were likely present. The donor tested CMV seronegative and was one of the 352 seronegative cohort members. Each donor provided a peripheral blood sample, and peripheral blood mononuclear cells were used for TCR beta sequencing. The Qiagen DNeasy Blood Extraction Kit was used to extract genomic DNA from the blood cell samples. Only a few counts were recorded for this clone. This clone's antigen is unknown. No qualities accompany the bases; no much larger clone lies one base away. Library creation used the immunoSEQ multiplex PCR assay. For the multiplex PCR, a mixture combining 60 forward primers for TCR Vbeta segments and 13 reverse primers for TCR Jbeta segments was used. The CDR3 region of rearranged TCR beta genes was amplified from genomic DNA by a multiplex PCR assay. On the Illumina HiSeq System, the amplified TCR beta libraries were sequenced as 87-base-pair reads. Turning to the authors' computational methods: Across the 666 repertoires, a later analysis counted tens of millions of unique TCR beta chains, roughly 11 million of which were shared by at least two donors. Raw reads were error-corrected and collapsed into unique sequences with a nearest-neighbor algorithm that merged closely related sequences to remove PCR and sequencing errors. Alignment of CDR3 sequences to IMGT reference sequences was used to assign V, D and J gene segments. Each retained sequence needed at least a six-nucleotide match to both a V gene segment and a J gene segment. Rearrangements were called productive when the CDR3 lacked stop codons and stayed in frame with V and J; all others were non-productive. Following IMGT convention, CDR3 was defined as the stretch from the second conserved V-encoded cysteine to the conserved J-encoded phenylalanine. The earlier analysis of 587 of the donors excluded sequences that lacked an unambiguous match to a single V gene segment. In an earlier analysis of several hundred of the donors, V segments were called functional above 56.7% productive rearrangements and were called segregating when the between-donor standard deviation exceeded 5%. A statistical classification framework was built to diagnose cytomegalovirus status from the catalog of TCR beta chain sequences. In a later analysis, V and J genes were assigned by comparing TCR nucleotide sequences against IMGT/GENE-DB human TR gene sequences. A later analysis assigned CDR3 sequences and most-parsimonious VDJ recombination scenarios with the TCRdist pipeline. A later analysis defined each TCR beta chain by its CDR3 amino acid sequence plus V-gene family, and excluded reads lacking a unique V-gene family. To address suspected cross-contamination and a sequencing artifact, a later analysis removed roughly 640 highly shared, low-generation-probability nucleotide sequences. A later analysis calculated a clonal expansion index for each public chain from normalized within-repertoire ranks of inferred template counts. Generation probabilities in a later analysis came from a VDJ recombination model fitted to out-of-frame rearrangements, and those results were checked against IGoR. A later analysis scored TCR-TCR, TCR-HLA and TCR-CMV co-occurrence with hypergeometric tests, applying a repertoire-size bias correction to TCR pairs. To estimate false discovery rates, a later analysis permuted the HLA or CMV assignments 20 times. In a later analysis, co-occurring TCRs were grouped using DBSCAN, and TCRdist sequence similarity was added for clustering within HLA-allele-positive subsets. Co-occurrence clustering excluded repertoires with fewer than 30,000 or more than 120,000 public chains, plus five with anomalous nucleotide sharing. This is the immuneACCESS table as TCRdb keeps it, with only in-frame sequences that have V and J called. A part of the clones is gone; compared with another copy, unresolved V genes explain less than half, and the rest is unexplained. V and J calls and clone size come straight from that table; D and trimming were deduced from the DNA. The sample records about 150,000 clones, more than 7.5% of which are singletons. The ten largest clones capture roughly 2% of the sample.

The CDR3 runs 12 residues from the cysteine to the phenylalanine. The kept DNA is CDR3 alone, 36 bases in frame from the first base. The germline V gene gives CDR1 as MNHNS and CDR2 as SASEGT. Cut back by 2 bases and 11 bases, the V and J ends lie 12 bases apart. The receptor was isolated from a man aged 45-65 years in good health and CMV-seronegative. The sample was PBMCs. Recombination joined TRBV6-1 with TRBJ1-1; possibly the D gene is TRBD1, per 5 matching bases. The nucleotides read TGTGCCAGCAGTGAAACCGACAGTTTGGCTTTCTTT. Translation gives CASSETDSLAFF.